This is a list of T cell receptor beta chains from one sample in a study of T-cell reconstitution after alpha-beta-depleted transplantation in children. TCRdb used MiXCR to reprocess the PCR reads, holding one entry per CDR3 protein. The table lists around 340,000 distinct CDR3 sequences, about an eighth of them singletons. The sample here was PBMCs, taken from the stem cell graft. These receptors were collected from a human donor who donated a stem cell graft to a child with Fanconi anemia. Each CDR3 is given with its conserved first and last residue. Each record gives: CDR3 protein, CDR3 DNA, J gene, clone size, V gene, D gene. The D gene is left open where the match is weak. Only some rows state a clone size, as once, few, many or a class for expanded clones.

CDR3 protein: CASSGTDWDGYTF
CDR3 DNA: TGTGCCAGCAGTGGGACAGATTGGGATGGCTACACCTTC
J gene: TRBJ1-2
clone size: .
V gene: TRBV2
D gene: .

CDR3 protein: CAVSGGETQYF
CDR3 DNA: TGTGCCGTTTCAGGTGGGGAGACCCAGTACTTC
J gene: TRBJ2-5
clone size: many
V gene: TRBV7-9
D gene: .

CDR3 protein: CATSRDPAPDTEQFF
CDR3 DNA: TGTGCCACCAGCAGAGACCCTGCCCCGGACACTGAGCAGTTCTTC
J gene: TRBJ2-1
clone size: .
V gene: TRBV15
D gene: .

CDR3 protein: CASRPRSGENSPLHF
CDR3 DNA: TGTGCCAGCAGGCCGAGATCAGGTGAAAATTCACCCCTCCACTTT
J gene: TRBJ1-6
clone size: few
V gene: TRBV5-5
D gene: .

CDR3 protein: CASSPSMVGTTEAFF
CDR3 DNA: TGTGCCAGCTCACCAAGTATGGTAGGGACCACTGAAGCTTTCTTT
J gene: TRBJ1-1
clone size: .
V gene: TRBV18
D gene: .

CDR3 protein: CASSPLGGTPSSYNEQFF
CDR3 DNA: TGTGCCAGCTCACCCCTGGGGGGAACCCCGAGCTCCTACAATGAGCAGTTCTTC
J gene: TRBJ2-1
clone size: .
V gene: TRBV18
D gene: .

CDR3 protein: CASSFADNQPQHF
CDR3 DNA: TGTGCCAGCAGTTTTGCAGATAATCAGCCCCAGCATTTT
J gene: TRBJ1-5
clone size: .
V gene: TRBV12-3/TRBV12-4
D gene: .

CDR3 protein: CASSQDNRKGNTIYF
CDR3 DNA: TGTGCCAGCAGCCAAGATAACAGAAAGGGAAACACCATATATTTT
J gene: TRBJ1-3
clone size: few
V gene: TRBV3-1
D gene: .

CDR3 protein: CASSSGTSGATDTQYF
CDR3 DNA: TGTGCCAGCAGCTCCGGGACTAGCGGGGCCACAGATACGCAGTATTTT
J gene: TRBJ2-3
clone size: many
V gene: TRBV7-3
D gene: TRBD2

CDR3 protein: CASSQGLAGFNEQFF
CDR3 DNA: TGCGCCAGCAGCCAGGGACTAGCGGGGTTCAATGAGCAGTTCTTC
J gene: TRBJ2-1
clone size: .
V gene: TRBV5-1
D gene: TRBD2

CDR3 protein: CASSPTGGETQYF
CDR3 DNA: TGTGCCAGCAGCCCGACGGGGGGAGAGACCCAGTACTTC
J gene: TRBJ2-5
clone size: many
V gene: TRBV9
D gene: TRBD2

CDR3 protein: CASSTSGSSYEQYF
CDR3 DNA: TGTGCCAGCAGCACTAGTGGCAGTAGCTACGAGCAGTACTTC
J gene: TRBJ2-7
clone size: many
V gene: TRBV9
D gene: .

CDR3 protein: CASSLGQGVTEAFF
CDR3 DNA: TGTGCCAGCAGTTTAGGACAGGGAGTCACTGAAGCTTTCTTT
J gene: TRBJ1-1
clone size: many
V gene: TRBV12-3/TRBV12-4
D gene: TRBD1

CDR3 protein: CASSGPGQGFGETQYF
CDR3 DNA: TGTGCCAGCAGTGGGCCGGGACAGGGGTTCGGGGAGACCCAGTACTTC
J gene: TRBJ2-5
clone size: .
V gene: TRBV12-3/TRBV12-4
D gene: TRBD1

CDR3 protein: CASSLQGLETGELFF
CDR3 DNA: TGCGCCAGCAGCTTACAGGGGTTGGAAACCGGGGAGCTGTTTTTT
J gene: TRBJ2-2
clone size: few
V gene: TRBV5-1
D gene: TRBD1

CDR3 protein: CASSLVASRNTGELFF
CDR3 DNA: TGCGCCAGCAGCTTGGTGGCTAGCAGGAACACCGGGGAGCTGTTTTTT
J gene: TRBJ2-2
clone size: many
V gene: TRBV5-1
D gene: .

CDR3 protein: CSVEETGGRYTEAFF
CDR3 DNA: TGCAGCGTTGAAGAGACAGGGGGCAGGTACACTGAAGCTTTCTTT
J gene: TRBJ1-1
clone size: few
V gene: TRBV29-1
D gene: TRBD1

CDR3 protein: CATSRGYGSDGNTIYF
CDR3 DNA: TGTGCCACCAGCAGAGGGTACGGATCGGATGGAAACACCATATATTTT
J gene: TRBJ1-3
clone size: few
V gene: TRBV15
D gene: .

CDR3 protein: CASSFGGARASTDTQYF
CDR3 DNA: TGTGCCAGCAGTTTCGGCGGGGCCAGGGCGAGCACAGATACGCAGTATTTT
J gene: TRBJ2-3
clone size: few
V gene: TRBV12-3/TRBV12-4
D gene: .

CDR3 protein: CASSPLGDDTEAFF
CDR3 DNA: TGTGCCAGCAGCCCCTTGGGGGATGACACTGAAGCTTTCTTT
J gene: TRBJ1-1
clone size: many
V gene: TRBV28
D gene: .

CDR3 protein: CAISDRGQLNTEAFF
CDR3 DNA: TGTGCCATCAGTGATCGGGGACAGCTGAACACTGAAGCTTTCTTT
J gene: TRBJ1-1
clone size: .
V gene: TRBV10-3
D gene: TRBD1

CDR3 protein: CASSWTQGAPYEQYF
CDR3 DNA: TGCGCCAGCAGCTGGACACAGGGGGCCCCCTACGAGCAGTACTTC
J gene: TRBJ2-7
clone size: few
V gene: TRBV5-1
D gene: TRBD1

CDR3 protein: CAISDASGGRDTQYF
CDR3 DNA: TGTGCCATCAGTGACGCCTCCGGAGGGCGGGATACGCAGTATTTT
J gene: TRBJ2-3
clone size: many
V gene: TRBV10-3
D gene: .

CDR3 protein: CSVRIGSDSPLHF
CDR3 DNA: TGCAGCGTGCGCATAGGTTCGGATTCACCCCTCCACTTT
J gene: TRBJ1-6
clone size: .
V gene: TRBV29-1
D gene: .

CDR3 protein: CASSLELDWETQYF
CDR3 DNA: TGTGCCAGCAGCTTAGAGTTGGATTGGGAGACCCAGTACTTC
J gene: TRBJ2-5
clone size: many
V gene: TRBV7-8
D gene: .

CDR3 protein: CASSRTGPNTEAFF
CDR3 DNA: TGTGCCAGCAGCCGCACGGGTCCGAACACTGAAGCTTTCTTT
J gene: TRBJ1-1
clone size: many
V gene: TRBV12-3/TRBV12-4
D gene: .

CDR3 protein: CASSRTPNTEAFF
CDR3 DNA: TGTGCCAGCAGTAGGACACCGAACACTGAAGCTTTCTTT
J gene: TRBJ1-1
clone size: many
V gene: TRBV12-3/TRBV12-4
D gene: .